This paragraph covers one TCR beta chain sequence. The antigen remains undetermined. These data are taken from a study of cytomegalovirus exposure and HLA in healthy donors. CDR3 length: 15 amino acids. The germline CDR1 and CDR2 sequences are PRHDT and FYEKMQ (reference sequence). Trimming took off 1 base at V and 0 bases at J, with 7 bases between the two ends. PCR involved 60 Vbeta and 13 Jbeta primers. This table comes from immunoSEQ multiplex PCR, and its TCRdb copy is limited to in-frame clones, with some not included. The data contain roughly 180,000 clones, 84% of them seen just once; the ten biggest clones take up 0.95% to 1.5%. The study's findings and limits: In an earlier analysis, about 87% or about 30%: the productive usage of most TCR beta V segments. The records held CMV serostatus as the only immune exposure information.

The chain combines TRBV13 with TRBJ2-1, with TRBD2 as a possible D gene (5 bases). The origin of this receptor is a girl aged 2-10 years in good health and CMV-seropositive. Sequencing used PBMCs. The CDR3 loop is CASSLAGVSYNEQFF. The CDR3 coding sequence is TGTGCCAGCAGCTTAGCCGGGGTCTCCTACAATGAGCAGTTCTTC.